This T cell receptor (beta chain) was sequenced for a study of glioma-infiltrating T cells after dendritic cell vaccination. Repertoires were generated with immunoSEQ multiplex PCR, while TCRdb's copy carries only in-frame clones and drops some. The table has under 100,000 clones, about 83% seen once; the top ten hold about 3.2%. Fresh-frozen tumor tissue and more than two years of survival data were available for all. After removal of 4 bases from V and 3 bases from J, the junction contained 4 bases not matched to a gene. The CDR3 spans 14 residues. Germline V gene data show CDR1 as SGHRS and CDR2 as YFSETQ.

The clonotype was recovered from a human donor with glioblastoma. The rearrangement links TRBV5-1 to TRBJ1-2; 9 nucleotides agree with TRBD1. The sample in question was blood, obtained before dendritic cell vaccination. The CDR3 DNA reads TGCGCCAGCAGCACCAGACAGGGGGACTATGGCTACACCTTC. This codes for CASSTRQGDYGYTF.